The 19 T cell receptor beta chains presented below share a single source sample, sequenced in a study of shared clonotypes between healthy human individuals. Here immunoSEQ multiplex PCR was the method, and the copy in TCRdb shows in-frame clones only, minus some. The table lists roughly 1.5 million clones, about 98% of them singletons. The sample was naive CD4+ T cells sorted from blood. Subset specified: CD45RA+ positively selected. All receptors derive from a man between 25 and 39 years old in good health.

This sequence joins TRBV28 and TRBJ2-7, with 14 positions matching TRBD2. Germline CDR1 MDHEN, CDR2 SYDVKM. The CDR3 consists of 13 residues. V gave up 11 bases and J gave up 4 bases; unmatched junction bases: 4. CDR3 coding DNA: TGTGCCGGAAGGACTAGCGGGAGGTACGAGCAGTACTTC. It is translated as CAGRTSGRYEQYF.

J is TRBJ2-3 and V is TRBV5-1, with D uncertain. CDR1 is SGHRS and CDR2 is YFSETQ in the germline V gene. The germline V and J ends were trimmed by 3 bases and 6 bases, with 17 bases remaining between them. This CDR3 region has 15 residues. CDR3 DNA: TGCGCCAGCAGCTCCACGATACCGATACTTGATACGCAGTATTTT. Translation gives CASSSTIPILDTQYF. The complete variable domain, with remaining parts taken from reference TRBV5-1 and TRBJ2-3, reads KAGVTQTPRYLIKTRGQQVTLSCSPISGHRSVSWYQQTPGQGLQFLFEYFSETQRNKGNFPGRFSGRQFSNSRSEMNVSTLELGDSALYLCASSSTIPILDTQYFGPGTRLTVL.

The chain links TRBV18 to TRBJ2-7; D might be TRBD1 or TRBD2, each matching 6 bases. The germline CDR1 and CDR2 sequences are KGHSH and LQKENI. The CDR3 is made up of 15 amino acids. With 0 bases removed from V and 4 bases from J, the gap between germline ends came to 13 bases. The CDR3 nucleotides read TGTGCCAGCTCACCACCCGGGGGCTCAGTTTACGAGCAGTACTTC. It encodes CASSPPGGSVYEQYF.

V gene TRBV25-1 combines with J gene TRBJ1-5; 7 bases are a match to TRBD1. The V gene end was trimmed by 3 bases and the J gene end by 5 bases; junction bases not matched to a gene: 13. Germline CDR1 MGHDK, CDR2 SYGVNS. The CDR3 is 17 residues long. For the CDR3, the DNA is TGTGCCAGCAGTGACTCCATCGGGGGCAGGGGGGATCAGCCCCAGCATTTT. Its protein is CASSDSIGGRGDQPQHF.

V gene TRBV27 combines with J gene TRBJ2-3; D might be TRBD2 (5 bases). The V end was cut by 4 bases, the J end by 6 bases, with 17 bases between. This CDR3 has 15 residues. Germline V CDR1 and CDR2: MNHEY, SMNVEV (reference sequence). CDR3: CASSWASTTLDTQYF. The CDR3 nucleotides read TGTGCCAGCAGTTGGGCTAGCACTACCTTGGATACGCAGTATTTT.

The J gene is TRBJ1-1, the V gene TRBV30, with a weak D call TRBD1 (6 bases). Deletions cut 4 bases from V and 3 bases from J, with 9 bases between. The CDR3 is 12 amino acids. Germline assignment: CDR1 GTSNPN and CDR2 SVGIG (reference sequence). The chain's CDR3 is CAWTPGDTEAFF. The CDR3 DNA is TGTGCCTGGACCCCAGGGGACACTGAAGCTTTCTTT.

This chain connects TRBV19 to TRBJ2-1; D is unclear. V lost 6 bases and J 0 bases, leaving 15 bases between the germline ends. Germline CDR1 LNHDA, CDR2 SQIVND (reference sequence). The CDR3 totals 16 residues. In DNA, the CDR3 is TGTGCCAGTAGCAAGGGCCCGGACGTCTCCTACAATGAGCAGTTCTTC. Translating gives CASSKGPDVSYNEQFF.

The chain's CDR3 is CASNPGQSAPGELFF. DNA for the CDR3: TGTGCCAGCAATCCGGGACAGTCGGCCCCCGGGGAGCTGTTTTTT. The genes are TRBV11-2 and TRBJ2-2; 7 bases align to TRBD1. This CDR3 region has 15 residues. V trimming: 7 bases; J trimming: 6 bases; junction bases outside the gene matches: 11. Germline V CDR1 and CDR2: SGHAT, FQNNGV.

About this clone itself: This same CDR3 is encoded by further DNA sequences in the sample. This chain joins TRBV5-1 and TRBJ2-1, with 8 positions matching TRBD2. The CDR3 sequence is 15 residues long. The germline CDR1 and CDR2 sequences are SGHRS and YFSETQ. V lost 3 bases, J lost 0 bases, and 2 bases stayed unmatched. In DNA, the CDR3 is TGCGCCAGCAGCTCAGGACTAGCCTCCTACAATGAGCAGTTCTTC. This translates into CASSSGLASYNEQFF.

This sequence joins TRBV5-6 and TRBJ2-1, with D perhaps TRBD2 (6 bases). CDR1 and CDR2 from the germline V gene are SGHDT and YYEEEE. The CDR3 totals 16 residues. Trimming removed 3 bases at V and 5 bases at J, with 18 bases between. The CDR3 reads CASSSGRAGGHNEQFF. The CDR3 DNA reads TGTGCCAGCAGCTCGGGGCGAGCGGGTGGCCACAATGAGCAGTTCTTC.

This clone was seen once. V is TRBV27 and J is TRBJ2-1, with a tentative D call TRBD1 (6 bases). This CDR3 comprises 12 residues. With 2 bases removed from V and 9 bases from J, the gap between germline ends came to 8 bases. Germline CDR1 reads MNHEY; CDR2 reads SMNVEV (reference sequence). CDR3 DNA: TGTGCCAGCAGTTTAGTAGGGGGTGAGCAGTTCTTC. Translating gives CASSLVGGEQFF.

The chain has TRBV11-3 and TRBJ2-1, with D possibly TRBD2 on 6 matching bases. Germline CDR1 SGHNT, CDR2 YENEEA. The CDR3 loop spans 15 amino acids. Trimming removed 3 bases from V and 0 bases from J, with 9 bases in between. The CDR3 spells CASSFGGSSYNEQFF. CDR3 coding DNA: TGTGCCAGCAGCTTCGGGGGTAGCTCCTACAATGAGCAGTTCTTC.

This clone has only one observation. This chain uses TRBV7-2 with TRBJ2-5, with a tentative D call TRBD2 (5 bases). The CDR3 has 18 residues. Between the trimmed V and J ends, which lost 2 bases and 3 bases, there was a span of 22 bases. Looked up from germline, CDR1 is SGHTA and CDR2 is FQGNSA. The CDR3 spells CASSLNVKVGRVKETQYF. The CDR3 DNA follows: TGTGCCAGCAGCTTAAATGTAAAGGTCGGGCGGGTTAAAGAGACCCAGTACTTC.

V usage is TRBV2 and J usage is TRBJ2-7, with a possible D match to TRBD2 (6 bases). The length of the CDR3 is 14 residues. Trimming took 5 bases from V and 4 from J, leaving 15 bases between them. Germline lookup yields CDR1 SNHLY and CDR2 FYNNEI. CDR3 nucleotides: TGTGCCAGCAGTCAGGAATGGGACTTATACGAGCAGTACTTC. This translates into CASSQEWDLYEQYF. Looking up the rest from reference TRBV2 and TRBJ2-7 gives the full variable domain: EPEVTQTPSHQVTQMGQEVILRCVPISNHLYFYWYRQILGQKVEFLVSFYNNEISEKSEIFDDQFSVERPDGSNFTLKIRSTKLEDSAMYFCASSQEWDLYEQYFGPGTRLTVT.

Concerning this clone: Other DNA sequences in this specimen translate into the identical CDR3. The CDR3 loop is CASSLAVENTEAFF. DNA for the CDR3: TGCGCCAGCAGCTTGGCGGTTGAGAACACTGAAGCTTTCTTT. The chain is built from TRBV5-1 and TRBJ1-1; D unresolved. CDR1 and CDR2 (germline): SGHRS, YFSETQ. The V end was cut by 0 bases, the J end by 1 base, with 7 bases between. This CDR3 is built from 14 residues.

This chain joins TRBV7-9 and TRBJ2-1, with 7 nucleotides matching TRBD2. V gave up 4 bases and J gave up 7 bases; unmatched junction bases: 1. Germline values: CDR1 SEHNR, CDR2 FQNEAQ (reference sequence). CDR3 length equals 12 residues. The CDR3 nucleotides are TGTGCCAGCAGCTCTAGCGGTAATGAGCAGTTCTTC. It is translated as CASSSSGNEQFF.

This clone has a single count. This chain connects TRBV9 to TRBJ2-3; D uncertain. V lost 4 bases to trimming and J lost 2 bases, with 5 bases between them. CDR1 and CDR2 from the germline V gene are SGDLS and YYNGEE. This CDR3 has 12 residues. The DNA of the CDR3 is TGTGCCAGCAGCCAAGTCACAGATACGCAGTATTTT. This translates into CASSQVTDTQYF.

V and J are TRBV25-1 and TRBJ2-5, with 8 bases matching TRBD1. V lost 6 bases to trimming and J lost 5 bases; unmatched junction nucleotides: 5. The length of the CDR3 is 13 residues. Germline CDR1 and CDR2: MGHDK and SYGVNS. The CDR3 nucleotides are TGTGCCAGCAGGGACAGGGAGTGGGAGACCCAGTACTTC. This translates into CASRDREWETQYF.

J is TRBJ2-7 and V is TRBV19; 15 nucleotides match TRBD2. Germline V gene data show CDR1 as LNHDA and CDR2 as SQIVND (reference sequence). The CDR3 runs to 16 residues. Unmatched junction bases numbered 5, after V lost 4 bases and J lost 4 bases. The CDR3 coding sequence is TGTGCCAGTAGTACCGGACTAGCGGGAGGGAGGTACGAGCAGTACTTC. It specifies CASSTGLAGGRYEQYF.